A few counts support the clone carrying this T cell receptor (beta chain). This record comes from a study of T-cell reconstitution after alpha-beta-depleted transplantation in children. Germline V gives CDR1 SGHDT, CDR2 YYEEEE. The CDR3 extends over 15 amino acids. Germline trimming cut 4 bases from V and 0 bases from J; bases unmatched to any gene: 6. During its preparation, the TCRbeta library received unique molecular identifiers. TCRdb called the PCR reads again in MiXCR, with one record for every CDR3 protein. Among about 230,000 distinct CDR3 sequences listed, 8% to 9.5% were seen once. The V gene is TRBV5-6, the J gene TRBJ2-7; 8 bases line up with TRBD1. Sequenced material: PBMCs from the stem cell graft donor, taken from the stem cell graft. This TCR was sampled from a human donor who donated a stem cell graft to a child with acute lymphoblastic leukemia. The CDR3 nucleotides read TGTGCCAGCAGCCCTAACAGGGGGAGCTCCTACGAGCAGTACTTC. This codes for CASSPNRGSSYEQYF.